This T cell receptor (beta chain) was sequenced during a study of OX40 agonist ivuxolimab in advanced cancers. As for the study in general: Intravenous ivuxolimab was administered to patients every 2 weeks at 0.01 to 10 mg/kg.

The ends lost 6 bases at V and 4 bases at J; junction bases unmatched: 9. There are 15 residues in the CDR3. Germline V gene sequence: CDR1 MNHEY, CDR2 SVGAGI. The assay was immunoSEQ multiplex PCR, and TCRdb's table has in-frame clones only and misses some. The table includes roughly 80,000 clones, roughly 83% detected once. This clonotype was sampled from an adult with an advanced solid tumor such as melanoma, head and neck, liver or kidney cancer. The starting material was CD4+ or CD8+ T cells sorted from blood, obtained in a trial of the OX40 agonist ivuxolimab. This chain uses TRBV6-5 with TRBJ1-2; the match to TRBD1 covers 9 bases. CDR3 DNA sequence: TGTGCCAGCAGAGGACCGGGACAGGGAACCTATGGCTACACCTTC. It is translated as CASRGPGQGTYGYTF.